The 14 T cell receptor beta chains listed next were all sequenced from one sample in a study of blood T cell repertoires in COVID-19. Repertoires were generated with immunoSEQ multiplex PCR, while TCRdb's copy carries only in-frame clones and drops some. The data show tens of thousands of clones, approximately 91% seen once. The sequencing input was peripheral blood. These receptors were obtained from a middle-aged man with active COVID-19.

In this sample, this clone turned up once. The J gene is TRBJ2-2, the V gene TRBV11-3, with D tentatively TRBD2 (5 bases). V was pared by 3 bases and J by 0 bases, with 8 bases between. The CDR3 length is 15 residues. Germline-derived CDR1 and CDR2 are SGHNT and YENEEA. As DNA, the CDR3 is TGTGCCAGCAGCTTTTCCGGGGCGAACACCGGGGAGCTGTTTTTT. Translation gives CASSFSGANTGELFF.

The chain combines TRBV24-1 with TRBJ2-7, with 10 nucleotides matching TRBD1. The germline V gene encodes CDR1 KGHDR and CDR2 SFDVKD. V shed 4 bases, J shed 3 bases, and the junction held 14 bases outside the gene matches. This CDR3 contains 18 residues. Here the CDR3 reads CATSDHGAGQGSDYEQYV. In DNA form, the CDR3 reads TGTGCCACCAGTGACCACGGCGCGGGACAGGGGTCGGACTACGAGCAGTACGTC.

The V call is TRBV7-9, the J call TRBJ1-6; no clear D. The length of the CDR3 is 14 residues. Germline V gene sequence: CDR1 SEHNR, CDR2 FQNEAQ (reference sequence). V was shortened by 5 bases and J by 7 bases, with 12 bases between the two germline ends. The CDR3 loop reads CASSPVNRNSPLHF. The CDR3 DNA sequence: TGTGCCAGCAGCCCCGTCAATCGGAATTCACCCCTCCACTTT.

This clone was seen a single time. The chain carries TRBV5-5 and TRBJ1-2; maybe TRBD1 (6 bases). Per the germline V gene, CDR1 is SGHKS and CDR2 is YYEKEE (reference sequence). The CDR3 has 14 residues. With 1 base removed from V and 6 bases from J, the gap between germline ends came to 13 bases. This CDR3 is CASSLTGMVNGYTF. DNA for the CDR3: TGTGCCAGCAGCTTGACAGGGATGGTAAATGGCTACACCTTC.

This sequence joins TRBV25-1 and TRBJ2-7; 9 bases are a match to TRBD2. The CDR3 runs to 15 residues. CDR1 is MGHDK, CDR2 SYGVNS, per germline. The junction had 12 bases not matched to a gene; V was cut back by 4 bases and J by 8 bases. The CDR3 sequence: CASSGTLASGDKQYF. CDR3 DNA sequence: TGTGCCAGCAGTGGCACCTTGGCTAGCGGGGACAAGCAGTACTTC.

This clone appeared a few times. The rearrangement joins TRBV30 to TRBJ1-4, with 10 nucleotides matching TRBD1. Germline V CDR1 and CDR2: GTSNPN, SVGIG (reference sequence). The CDR3 consists of 17 residues. Trimming took 2 bases from V and 1 from J; bases not matched to a gene: 7. DNA for the CDR3: TGTGCCTGGAGTCCCCCGGGACAGGGGAGAACTAATGAAAAACTGTTTTTT. It translates to CAWSPPGQGRTNEKLFF.

The CDR3, as DNA: TGTGCCAGCAGCTTAGGCAGCGGGGGAACATACGAGCAGTACTTC. It specifies CASSLGSGGTYEQYF. The chain uses TRBV11-2 and TRBJ2-7, with TRBD2 matching over 8 bases. The CDR3 covers 15 residues. Unmatched junction bases numbered 6, after V lost 1 base and J lost 4 bases. Germline V gene lookup returns CDR1 SGHAT and CDR2 FQNNGV.

This chain joins TRBV9 and TRBJ2-5; no firm D call. Germline CDR1 SGDLS, CDR2 YYNGEE. Trimming left V 4 bases short and J 1 base short, with 14 bases between. The CDR3 length is 15 residues. CDR3 sequence: CASSFSPDTQETQYF. The DNA of the CDR3 is TGTGCCAGCAGCTTTAGCCCCGATACCCAAGAGACCCAGTACTTC.

The J gene is TRBJ1-1, the V gene TRBV5-4; 8 nucleotides agree with TRBD1. The germline V gene has CDR1 SGHNT and CDR2 YYREEE (reference sequence). The CDR3 has 14 residues. J lost 0 bases, V lost 4 bases, and 2 bases had no gene match. CDR3 coding DNA: TGTGCCAGCAGCCTACAGGGGGTGAACACTGAAGCTTTCTTT. Amino acid sequence: CASSLQGVNTEAFF.

This clone was counted a few times. The chain couples TRBV30 to TRBJ1-6; no reliable D call. Deletions cut 0 bases from V and 10 bases from J, with 4 bases between. This CDR3 contains 11 residues. In germline, CDR1 is GTSNPN, CDR2 SVGIG (reference sequence). The CDR3 spells CAWSVGSPLHF. CDR3 coding DNA: TGTGCCTGGAGTGTCGGGTCACCCCTCCACTTT.

J is TRBJ1-2 and V is TRBV3-1 (or the pseudogene TRBV3-2); D possibly corresponds to TRBD1 (5 bases). V lost 3 bases and J lost 4, with 15 bases in between. Germline-derived CDR1 and CDR2 are LGHDT and YNNKEL (reference sequence). The CDR3 contains 15 residues. The CDR3, as DNA: TGTGCCAGCAGCCACCAGGGTAACGTCGTCTATGGCTACACCTTC. Translation gives CASSHQGNVVYGYTF.

This clone has just one count. The chain is built from TRBV5-1 and TRBJ1-1; no reliable D call. CDR1 is SGHRS, CDR2 YFSETQ, per germline. The CDR3 runs 15 residues. The V end lost 0 bases, the J end lost 1 base, and 10 bases lay between the germline ends. CDR3 loop: CASSLGHRQNTEAFF. CDR3 in DNA: TGCGCCAGCAGCTTGGGACACCGACAGAACACTGAAGCTTTCTTT.

The V call is TRBV25-1, the J call TRBJ2-3, with 9 bases matching TRBD1. The CDR3 is 15 residues long. Germline V CDR1 and CDR2: MGHDK, SYGVNS. V shed 3 bases and J 4 bases; nucleotides not matched to a gene: 5. CDR3 coding DNA: TGTGCCAGCAGTGAGCCCGGGACAGGGTCAGATACGCAGTATTTT. Translating gives CASSEPGTGSDTQYF.

The genes are TRBV6-5 and TRBJ1-2; D might be TRBD1 (5 bases). Germline CDR1 is MNHEY and CDR2 is SVGAGI. The V end was cut by 7 bases, the J end by 2 bases, with 17 bases between. The CDR3 extends over 15 amino acids. Written as DNA, the CDR3 is TGTGCCAGCAACCCGTCTTCGGGACTGAACTATGGCTACACCTTC. It codes for CASNPSSGLNYGYTF.